This TCR beta chain is from a study of shared clonotypes between healthy human individuals. On this clone: The antigen is unknown.

General study points: Sharing across four donors was highest in naive CD4 (about 5%) and lowest in memory CD8 (roughly 0.4%). The study drew on few donors, limiting represented genetic and exposure-history diversity. Non-shared clonotypes were found to have lower generation probabilities than the clonotypes that were shared by all four of the sorted-subset donors.

Using immunoSEQ multiplex PCR, the repertoire was profiled, and TCRdb retains in-frame clones only, with some absent. The sample yields a few million clones, approximately 95% seen once. This sequence originates from a man aged 18-30 years in good health. Some clones in this sample may be carry-over from other donors' samples. The sample was naive CD4+ T cells from PBMCs. As to subset: CD45RA+ positively selected.

This CDR3 is CASSIQVMTTEAFF. The CDR3 DNA follows: TGTGCCAGTAGTATACAGGTCATGACGACTGAAGCTTTCTTT. The rearrangement uses TRBV19 and TRBJ1-1, with D unclear. The CDR3 runs to 14 residues. CDR1 and CDR2 from the germline V gene are LNHDA and SQIVND (reference sequence). Trimming left V 2 bases short and J 5 bases short, with 12 bases between.